Below, 27 T cell receptor beta chains from the same sample are listed, as sequenced in a study of shared clonotypes between healthy human individuals. Generated by immunoSEQ multiplex PCR, the TCRdb table keeps only in-frame clones and is missing some. The table includes roughly 1.4 million clones, about 98.5% detected once. The sequenced material came from naive CD4+ T cells sorted from blood. As for subset: CD45RA+ positively selected. The receptors were gathered from a man in his thirties or forties in good health.

The chain joins TRBV7-9 to TRBJ2-1, with 13 positions matching TRBD2. This CDR3 comprises 19 residues. CDR1 is SEHNR, CDR2 FQNEAQ, per germline (reference sequence). V shed 5 bases, J shed 3 bases, and the junction held 13 bases outside the gene matches. CDR3 DNA: TGTGCCAGCAGCCAGAGCTCTAGGACTAGCGGGAGAGTCTACAATGAGCAGTTCTTC. It translates to CASSQSSRTSGRVYNEQFF.

The V and J genes are TRBV19 and TRBJ2-6; TRBD1 or TRBD2 may be the D gene (5 bases each). CDR3 length: 17 residues. Germline V gene data show CDR1 as LNHDA and CDR2 as SQIVND (reference sequence). The V and J ends lost 5 bases and 0 bases respectively, with 14 bases between them. The CDR3 sequence: CASSPGTGSSGANVLTF. Here the CDR3 DNA reads TGTGCCAGTAGTCCCGGGACGGGGAGCTCTGGGGCCAACGTCCTGACTTTC.

CDR3 coding DNA: TGTGCCAGCAGTGAGGGGACCCGGGAGGCTGAAGCTTTCTTT. It specifies CASSEGTREAEAFF. The V gene is TRBV6-1, the J gene TRBJ1-1, with D tentatively TRBD1 (5 bases). CDR1 and CDR2 (germline): MNHNS, SASEGT. CDR3 length: 14 residues. The V end was cut by 3 bases, the J end by 6 bases, with 14 bases between.

This clone has just one count. In the same sample, other DNA sequences code for this CDR3. The chain recombines TRBV28 with TRBJ2-7; the D is unclear. Germline CDR1 and CDR2: MDHEN and SYDVKM. V gave up 3 bases and J gave up 3 bases, with 3 bases separating them. CDR3 length equals 11 residues. CDR3 DNA sequence: TGTGCCAGCAGTTTTAACTACGAGCAGTACTTC. Its protein product is CASSFNYEQYF.

In regard to this clone: This same CDR3 is encoded by further DNA sequences in the sample. The V gene is TRBV5-1, the J gene TRBJ1-1; 9 bases match TRBD1. The length of the CDR3 is 14 residues. Germline V CDR1 and CDR2: SGHRS, YFSETQ. J gave up 3 bases and V 4 bases, and 4 bases lay outside the gene matches. The CDR3 is CASSPDRGDTEAFF. The CDR3 DNA follows: TGCGCCAGCAGCCCGGACAGGGGTGACACTGAAGCTTTCTTT.

The V and J genes are TRBV27 and TRBJ1-5, with D hard to call. The CDR3 covers 15 residues. V gave up 2 bases and J gave up 7 bases, with 15 bases separating them. The germline V gene has CDR1 MNHEY and CDR2 SMNVEV (reference sequence). The CDR3 spells CASSLRFPGLQPQHF. The CDR3 coding sequence is TGTGCCAGCAGTTTACGCTTTCCGGGTTTGCAGCCCCAGCATTTT.

The chain joins TRBV29-1 to TRBJ2-3; no clear D gene. The length of the CDR3 is 10 residues. V shed 4 bases and J shed 14 bases, with 13 bases lying between them. The V gene's germline CDR1 is SQVTM and CDR2 ANQGSEA. CDR3 sequence reads: CSVAVPLPYF. The CDR3 DNA is TGCAGCGTTGCAGTTCCATTGCCGTATTTT.

The chain recombines TRBV9 with TRBJ2-5; D could derive from TRBD1 or TRBD2 (5 bases each). The CDR3 spans 13 residues. Trimming stripped 4 bases from V and 3 bases from J, with 10 bases between. Germline V gene data show CDR1 as SGDLS and CDR2 as YYNGEE. The CDR3 loop reads CASSPGTEETQYF. The CDR3 DNA reads TGTGCCAGCAGCCCGGGGACGGAAGAGACCCAGTACTTC.

The chain employs TRBV18 and TRBJ2-1; 9 nucleotides agree with TRBD1. The CDR3 runs to 15 residues. The V and J ends lost 6 bases and 5 bases, in that order; junction bases with no gene match: 8. Germline V gene data show CDR1 as KGHSH and CDR2 as LQKENI. CDR3 region: CASSSGQGENNEQFF. CDR3 bases: TGTGCCAGCTCGTCGGGACAGGGAGAGAACAATGAGCAGTTCTTC.

As for this clone: Within the sample, other DNA sequences also encode this same CDR3. The genes are TRBV28 and TRBJ1-3; D unresolved. The V gene lost 3 bases and the J gene lost 0 bases, with 6 bases spanning the gap. The CDR3 runs to 14 residues. Per germline, CDR1 MDHEN and CDR2 SYDVKM. This chain's CDR3 is CASSFLSSGNTIYF. CDR3 in DNA: TGTGCCAGCAGTTTTCTCAGCTCTGGAAACACCATATATTTT.

The V and J genes are TRBV5-6 and TRBJ2-7; no firm D call. This CDR3 is 12 amino acids long. V shed 4 bases and J shed 7 bases, with 12 bases lying between them. CDR1 is SGHDT and CDR2 is YYEEEE in the germline V gene. As DNA, the CDR3 is TGTGCCAGCAGCCTACGACTTAGGGAGCAGTACTTC. Translated: CASSLRLREQYF.

The rearrangement links TRBV28 to TRBJ2-7; no firm D call. The CDR3 is 12 amino acids. Trimming stripped 2 bases from V and 5 bases from J, with 7 bases between. CDR1 is MDHEN and CDR2 is SYDVKM in the germline V gene. CDR3 sequence: CASSLVADEQYF. The CDR3, as DNA: TGTGCCAGCAGTTTAGTAGCCGACGAGCAGTACTTC.

This clone was observed a single time. The V and J genes are TRBV5-4 and TRBJ2-6; D gene ambiguous. The CDR3 has 15 amino acids. CDR1 SGHNT and CDR2 YYREEE come from the germline V gene (reference sequence). Trimming pared 4 bases from V and 0 bases from J, leaving 8 bases between. The CDR3 reads CASSPTFSGANVLTF. Written as DNA, the CDR3 is TGTGCCAGCAGCCCAACCTTCTCTGGGGCCAACGTCCTGACTTTC.

The V and J genes are TRBV5-4 and TRBJ1-1; D possibly corresponds to TRBD1 (5 bases). The CDR3 has 17 amino acids. Trimming pared 5 bases from V and 0 bases from J, leaving 20 bases between. CDR1 SGHNT and CDR2 YYREEE come from the germline V gene (reference sequence). The CDR3 loop is CASSPGGTLWMNTEAFF. CDR3 in DNA: TGTGCCAGCAGTCCGGGAGGGACTCTTTGGATGAACACTGAAGCTTTCTTT.

The count of this clone is one. Other nucleotide sequences from this sample produce the same CDR3. The rearrangement uses TRBV9 and TRBJ2-7, with D tentatively TRBD1 (6 bases). Between the trimmed V and J ends, which lost 4 bases and 0 bases, there was a span of 11 bases. This CDR3 has 14 amino acids. Germline V gene sequence: CDR1 SGDLS, CDR2 YYNGEE. CDR3 protein: CASSPGQSSYEQYF. The CDR3 DNA reads as TGTGCCAGCAGCCCCGGACAGAGCTCCTACGAGCAGTACTTC.

This rearrangement joins TRBV18 to TRBJ2-5; 13 positions agree with TRBD2. The CDR3 is made up of 20 amino acids. Germline V gives CDR1 KGHSH, CDR2 LQKENI. V dropped 5 bases and J dropped 1; count of bases not matched to a gene: 16. The CDR3 sequence is CASSYSRTSGRSGGQETQYF. CDR3 in DNA: TGTGCCAGCTCATACTCAAGGACTAGCGGGAGATCGGGGGGCCAAGAGACCCAGTACTTC.

This chain joins TRBV19 and TRBJ2-7, with D unclear. Germline V gives CDR1 LNHDA, CDR2 SQIVND (reference sequence). V shed 8 bases and J shed 1 base, with 9 bases lying between them. This CDR3 spans 12 amino acids. The CDR3 DNA sequence: TGTGCCAGTCTGTCTCCTTCCTACGAGCAGTACTTC. Its protein product is CASLSPSYEQYF.

V is TRBV11-2 and J is TRBJ1-1, with 10 bases aligning to TRBD1. There are 15 residues in the CDR3. Germline V CDR1 and CDR2: SGHAT, FQNNGV. V lost 5 bases to trimming and J lost 4 bases; unmatched junction nucleotides: 7. This chain's CDR3 is CASSARQGAPTEAFF. In nucleotides, the CDR3 is TGTGCCAGCAGCGCTAGACAGGGGGCGCCCACTGAAGCTTTCTTT. Supplemented by reference TRBV11-2 and TRBJ1-1, the full variable domain reads EAGVAQSPRYKIIEKRQSVAFWCNPISGHATLYWYQQILGQGPKLLIQFQNNGVVDDSQLPKDRFSAERLKGVDSTLKIQPAKLEDSAVYLCASSARQGAPTEAFFGQGTRLTVV.

This clone was detected once. This chain connects TRBV6-6 to TRBJ1-1; unclear D gene. The CDR3 has 13 residues. V dropped 2 bases and J dropped 1 base, with 5 bases sitting between them. The germline gives CDR1 MNHNY, CDR2 SVGAGI (reference sequence). Written as DNA, the CDR3 is TGTGCCAGCAGTTACGGCCAGAACACTGAAGCTTTCTTT. Translated: CASSYGQNTEAFF.

The chain recombines TRBV28 with TRBJ2-1; perhaps TRBD1 as D (5 bases). There are 13 residues in the CDR3. Trimming removed 6 bases at V and 7 bases at J, with 13 bases between. Germline lookup yields CDR1 MDHEN and CDR2 SYDVKM. CDR3 sequence: CASSPTPGNEQFF. In nucleotides, the CDR3 is TGTGCCAGCAGCCCAACCCCAGGGAATGAGCAGTTCTTC.

The chain uses TRBV30 and TRBJ1-2; the D is unclear. The CDR3 is 13 residues long. V was cut by 7 bases and J by 2 bases, with 14 bases left in between. CDR1 GTSNPN and CDR2 SVGIG come from the germline V gene (reference sequence). The CDR3 nucleotides read TGTGCCTCCAATCTTGGCGGGAACTATGGCTACACCTTC. This sequence encodes CASNLGGNYGYTF.

V is TRBV11-2 and J is TRBJ2-7; TRBD1 matches 7 bases. After removal of 5 bases from V and 5 bases from J, the junction contained 9 bases not matched to a gene. The CDR3 is 14 amino acids. Germline V lookup: CDR1 SGHAT, CDR2 FQNNGV. DNA for the CDR3: TGTGCCAGCAGCCAGAGACAGGGTTGGAACGAGCAGTACTTC. Encoded protein: CASSQRQGWNEQYF.

The chain recombines TRBV29-1 with TRBJ1-2; tentatively, D is TRBD1 (6 bases). The V gene lost 6 bases and the J gene lost 4 bases, with 9 bases spanning the gap. Germline CDR1 reads SQVTM; CDR2 reads ANQGSEA. The CDR3 is 11 amino acids. CDR3 sequence (DNA): TGCAGCGTAGGGGGAGCCTATGGCTACACCTTC. Its protein product is CSVGGAYGYTF. Full variable domain (outside the CDR3, taken from reference TRBV29-1 and TRBJ1-2): SAVISQKPSRDICQRGTSLTIQCQVDSQVTMMFWYRQQPGQSLTLIATANQGSEATYESGFVIDKFPISRPNLTFSTLTVSNMSPEDSSIYLCSVGGAYGYTFGSGTRLTVV.

The rearrangement links TRBV27 to TRBJ2-1, with D possibly being TRBD2 (7 bases). Germline CDR1 and CDR2: MNHEY and SMNVEV (reference sequence). CDR3 length equals 14 residues. The V gene lost 2 bases and the J gene lost 7 bases, with 12 bases spanning the gap. CDR3 in amino acids: CASSLAGAWNEQFF. CDR3 DNA: TGTGCCAGCAGTTTAGCGGGGGCTTGGAATGAGCAGTTCTTC.

The chain is built from TRBV2 and TRBJ1-4, with D possibly matching TRBD1 (5 bases). This CDR3 spans 15 amino acids. The V end lost 3 bases, the J end lost 5 bases, and 13 bases lay between the germline ends. Germline assignment: CDR1 SNHLY and CDR2 FYNNEI. The CDR3: CASSDTGRRNEKLFF. Written as DNA, the CDR3 is TGTGCCAGCAGTGATACGGGACGCCGGAATGAAAAACTGTTTTTT. Drawing the rest from reference TRBV2 and TRBJ1-4, the complete variable domain is EPEVTQTPSHQVTQMGQEVILRCVPISNHLYFYWYRQILGQKVEFLVSFYNNEISEKSEIFDDQFSVERPDGSNFTLKIRSTKLEDSAMYFCASSDTGRRNEKLFFGSGTQLSVL.

The rearrangement joins TRBV29-1 to TRBJ2-3; TRBD1 aligns across 7 bases. The V gene end was trimmed by 8 bases and the J gene end by 4 bases; junction bases not matched to a gene: 15. There are 15 residues in the CDR3. The germline V gene encodes CDR1 SQVTM and CDR2 ANQGSEA. The CDR3 coding sequence is TGCAGCTATGACAGGGACGGGATTCAGGCAGATACGCAGTATTTT. It is translated as CSYDRDGIQADTQYF.

V is TRBV29-1 and J is TRBJ2-1; tentatively, D is TRBD1 (5 bases). The CDR3 runs 12 residues. Looked up from germline, CDR1 is SQVTM and CDR2 is ANQGSEA. Trimming stripped 2 bases from V and 6 bases from J, with 8 bases between. Here the CDR3 DNA reads TGCAGCGTTGAACCTCAGGGCAATGAGCAGTTCTTC. This translates into CSVEPQGNEQFF.